This TCR beta chain stems from a study of blood T cell dynamics during melanoma immunotherapy. V was cut by 4 bases and J by 2 bases, with 1 base left in between. This CDR3 comprises 10 residues. Germline V gene sequence: CDR1 DFQATT, CDR2 SNEGSKA (reference sequence). Time point here: week 3, after first cycle of checkpoint inhibitor. Libraries were prepared by immunoSEQ multiplex PCR; TCRdb keeps only in-frame clonotypes and omits some of them. The sample lists roughly 15,000 clones; about nine tenths were seen once. Sample: blood, taken from a patient treated with checkpoint blockade. The receptor was isolated from a human donor with melanoma. The chain combines TRBV20-1 with TRBJ2-3, with D unclear. The CDR3 sequence is CSAITDTQYF. The CDR3 DNA follows: TGCAGTGCTATCACAGATACGCAGTATTTT.